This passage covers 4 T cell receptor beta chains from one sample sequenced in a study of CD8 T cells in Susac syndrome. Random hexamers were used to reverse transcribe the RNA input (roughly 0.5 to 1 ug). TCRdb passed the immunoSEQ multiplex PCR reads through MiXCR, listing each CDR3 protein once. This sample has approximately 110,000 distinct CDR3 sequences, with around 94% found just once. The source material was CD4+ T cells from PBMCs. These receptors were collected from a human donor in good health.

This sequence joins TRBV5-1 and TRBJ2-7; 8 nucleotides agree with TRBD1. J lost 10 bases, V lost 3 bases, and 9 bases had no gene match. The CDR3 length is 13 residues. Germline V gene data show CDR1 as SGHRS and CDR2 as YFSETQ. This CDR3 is CASSSGQAPRQYF. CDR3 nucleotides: TGCGCCAGCAGCTCGGGACAGGCCCCCCGTCAGTACTTC.

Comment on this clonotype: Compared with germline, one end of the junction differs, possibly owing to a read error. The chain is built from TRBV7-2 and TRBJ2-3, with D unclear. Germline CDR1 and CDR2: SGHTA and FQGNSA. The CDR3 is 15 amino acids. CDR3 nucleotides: TGTGCCAGCAGATTAGACCACACAACTCTAGATACGCAGTATTTT. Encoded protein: CASRLDHTTLDTQYF.

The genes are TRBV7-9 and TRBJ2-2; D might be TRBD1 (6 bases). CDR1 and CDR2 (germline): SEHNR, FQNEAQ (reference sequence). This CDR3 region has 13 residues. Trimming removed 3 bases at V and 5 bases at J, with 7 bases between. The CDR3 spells CASSLQGTGELFF. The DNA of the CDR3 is TGTGCCAGCAGCTTGCAGGGGACCGGGGAGCTGTTTTTT.

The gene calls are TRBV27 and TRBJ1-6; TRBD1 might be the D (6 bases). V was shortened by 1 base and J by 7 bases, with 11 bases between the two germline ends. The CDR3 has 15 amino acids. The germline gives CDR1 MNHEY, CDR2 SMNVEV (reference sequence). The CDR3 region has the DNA TGTGCCAGCAGTTTATACCGGACAGCAAATTCACCCCTCCACTTT. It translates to CASSLYRTANSPLHF.